The 28 T cell receptor beta chains presented below share a single source sample, sequenced in a study of molecular identifiers for immune sequencing clone quantification. TCRdb passed the PCR reads through MiXCR, listing each CDR3 protein once. The data hold under 85,000 distinct CDR3 sequences, with over 15% observed a single time. Sequencing was done on a sample of naive CD8+ T cells from blood, with Jurkat cell RNA spiked in. The subset denotes: FACS-sorted CD8+CD4-CCR7+CD45RA+ naive T cells. All receptors come from a human donor in good health. Some libraries in this study had Jurkat cell RNA spiked in.

About this clonotype itself: One junction end does not reproduce the germline sequence, and a read error may be involved. The chain employs TRBV29-1 and TRBJ1-2; 9 nucleotides match TRBD1. The CDR3 contains 13 residues. Germline CDR1 and CDR2: SQVTM and ANQGSEA. The CDR3 sequence: CSVGGQGSYGYTF. Here the CDR3 DNA reads TGCAGCGTTGGAGGACAGGGGTCCTATGGCTACACATTC.

The sample holds many counts of this clonotype. V gene TRBV5-8 combines with J gene TRBJ2-7, with D uncertain. There are 14 residues in the CDR3. Germline CDR1 reads SGHTS; CDR2 reads YDEGEE. Trimming shortened V by 4 bases and J by 4 bases, and 15 bases separated the two germline ends. CDR3 residues: CASSQARVGYEQYF. Written as DNA, the CDR3 is TGTGCCAGCAGCCAAGCTAGAGTTGGGTACGAGCAGTACTTC.

This clonotype was seen ten or more times. This chain uses TRBV4-1 with TRBJ2-7; the D is unclear. CDR3 length: 11 amino acids. V lost 1 base to trimming and J lost 6 bases, with 4 bases between them. Germline assignment: CDR1 MGHRA and CDR2 YSYEKL. DNA for the CDR3: TGCGCCAGCAGCCAAGGGTCCGAGCAGTACTTC. Protein: CASSQGSEQYF.

This clonotype showed up many times. This rearrangement joins TRBV4-1 to TRBJ2-7; no clear D. The ends were cut back, 0 bases at V and 5 bases at J, with 5 bases in the middle. The germline V gene encodes CDR1 MGHRA and CDR2 YSYEKL. This CDR3 region has 12 residues. CDR3 loop: CASSQEVHEQYF. The CDR3 DNA sequence: TGCGCCAGCAGCCAAGAAGTTCACGAGCAGTACTTC.

This clonotype was observed many times. The CDR3 DNA sequence: TGTGCCAGCAGCTTAGGAGACAGGGATCGGGCCAAGTTGAGCTATGGCTACACCTTC. It codes for CASSLGDRDRAKLSYGYTF. The V and J genes are TRBV11-2 and TRBJ1-2; 7 bases map to TRBD1. CDR1 and CDR2 (germline): SGHAT, FQNNGV. Losses at the gene ends were 1 base for V and 4 bases for J; bases not matched to a gene: 18. The CDR3 runs 19 residues.

This clonotype was observed many times. This chain uses TRBV4-1 with TRBJ2-1; tentatively, D is TRBD2 (5 bases). Between the trimmed V and J ends, which lost 0 bases and 2 bases, there was a span of 23 bases. Germline CDR1 is MGHRA and CDR2 is YSYEKL. This CDR3 spans 20 amino acids. CDR3 loop: CASSQDDPLGEFSAYNEQFF. As DNA, the CDR3 is TGCGCCAGCAGCCAAGACGACCCTCTTGGGGAGTTCAGCGCCTACAATGAGCAGTTCTTC.

About this clonotype itself: This may be a read error, as it is one base from a much larger clone. The rearrangement links TRBV13 to TRBJ2-2; D is ambiguous. CDR1 is PRHDT and CDR2 is FYEKMQ in the germline V gene (reference sequence). This CDR3 region has 15 residues. CDR3: CAGSFITPSAGELFF. The CDR3 nucleotides are TGTGCCGGCAGCTTTATAACCCCGTCCGCCGGGGAGCTGTTTTTT.

The J gene is TRBJ2-7, the V gene TRBV2; 9 bases agree with TRBD2. Germline V gene lookup returns CDR1 SNHLY and CDR2 FYNNEI. The CDR3 has 14 amino acids. Trimming removed 4 bases from V and 5 bases from J; junction bases left unmatched: 6. The CDR3 sequence: CASSVWREGNEQYF. The CDR3, as DNA: TGTGCCAGCAGTGTTTGGCGGGAGGGTAACGAGCAGTACTTC.

This clonotype has just a few counts. With a much larger clone just one base away, this may be a read error. The chain recombines TRBV20-1 with TRBJ2-3; TRBD2 might be the D (5 bases). Germline CDR1 is DFQATT and CDR2 is SNEGSKA (reference sequence). This CDR3 contains 15 residues. V was clipped by 6 bases and J by 4 bases, with 20 bases between them. DNA for the CDR3: TGCAGTGCAAAACATTCCGGGGAAAGCTCAGATACGCAGTATTTT. Translating gives CSAKHSGESSDTQYF.

The table lists this clonotype with many counts. The chain is built from TRBV29-1 and TRBJ1-1; D unclear. Germline CDR1 SQVTM, CDR2 ANQGSEA. Trimming removed 4 bases from V and 1 base from J, with 10 bases in between. This CDR3 spans 13 amino acids. Written as DNA, the CDR3 is TGCAGCGTTGTCTACTCTGAGAACACTGAAGCTTTCTTT. This sequence encodes CSVVYSENTEAFF. Complete variable domain (other parts from reference TRBV29-1 and TRBJ1-1): SAVISQKPSRDICQRGTSLTIQCQVDSQVTMMFWYRQQPGQSLTLIATANQGSEATYESGFVIDKFPISRPNLTFSTLTVSNMSPEDSSIYLCSVVYSENTEAFFGQGTRLTVV.

There are many counts of this clonotype. The chain joins TRBV4-1 to TRBJ2-7; D is ambiguous. The CDR3 has 16 residues. The germline V and J ends were trimmed by 0 bases and 10 bases, with 22 bases remaining between them. Germline V gene lookup returns CDR1 MGHRA and CDR2 YSYEKL. CDR3 residues: CASSQEVGTSSPVQYF. CDR3 nucleotide sequence: TGCGCCAGCAGCCAAGAGGTCGGCACATCGAGTCCGGTCCAGTACTTC.

Comment on this clonotype: This may come from a read error, since a much larger clone is one base off. CDR3 protein: CAGSLGAGIYGYTF. CDR3 coding DNA: TGTGCCGGTAGTCTGGGGGCCGGAATCTATGGCTACACCTTC. The chain uses TRBV19 and TRBJ1-2; D is possibly TRBD1 (6 bases). The CDR3 length is 14 residues. Germline V gene data show CDR1 as LNHDA and CDR2 as SQIVND (reference sequence).

Turning to this clonotype: A much larger clonotype is one base distant, so this may be a read error. The missing conserved phenylalanine or tryptophan at the end of this CDR3 makes a read error likely. The rearrangement uses TRBV7-9 and TRBJ1-1, with unresolved D. There are 12 residues in the CDR3. V was shortened by 5 bases and J by 2 bases, with 6 bases between the two germline ends. CDR1 is SEHNR, CDR2 FQNEAQ, per germline (reference sequence). Here the CDR3 reads CASSPVNTEAFS. CDR3 in DNA: TGTGCCAGCAGCCCCGTTAACACTGAAGCTTTCTCT.

This chain connects TRBV3-1 to TRBJ2-2, with 7 bases identical to TRBD1. Germline CDR1 and CDR2: LGHDT and YNNKEL (reference sequence). J gave up 1 base and V 0 bases, and 5 bases lay outside the gene matches. The CDR3 is 17 residues long. CDR3 DNA: TGTGCCAGCAGCCAAGAAGGGGGCAGGGGGAACACCGGGGAGCTGTTTTTT. Amino acids: CASSQEGGRGNTGELFF.

Turning to this clonotype: A much larger clone differs by one base, so this may be a read error. The chain has TRBV14 and TRBJ2-1; 9 nucleotides line up with TRBD2. The germline gives CDR1 SGHDN, CDR2 FVKESK. The CDR3 totals 19 residues. CDR3 DNA: TGTGCCAGCAGCCCAAGTCTAGCGGGAACGACGAGCTCCTACAATGAGCAGCTCTTC. This encodes CASSPSLAGTTSSYNEQLF.

This clonotype occurred many times. The V and J genes are TRBV7-2 and TRBJ2-7, with D possibly matching TRBD2 (6 bases). This CDR3 spans 14 amino acids. Germline V lookup: CDR1 SGHTA, CDR2 FQGNSA. The V end was cut by 1 base, the J end by 2 bases, with 9 bases between. CDR3 in amino acids: CASSLVGRTYEQYF. The CDR3 DNA sequence: TGTGCCAGCAGCTTAGTAGGGAGGACCTACGAGCAGTACTTC.

This clonotype was observed at least ten times. The rearrangement uses TRBV7-9 and TRBJ1-4; 7 bases agree with TRBD1. Germline CDR1 is SEHNR and CDR2 is FQNEAQ (reference sequence). This CDR3 contains 16 residues. V gave up 4 bases and J gave up 8 bases; unmatched junction bases: 13. The CDR3 protein is CASSSPATGAGEKLFF. The CDR3 DNA reads as TGTGCCAGCAGCTCTCCAGCAACAGGGGCGGGGGAAAAACTGTTTTTT.

Notes on this clonotype: A read error may explain this, as a much larger clone is one base away. J is TRBJ2-7 and V is TRBV6-5, with a possible D match to TRBD2 (7 bases). V was clipped by 6 bases and J by 5 bases, with 20 bases between them. The CDR3 sequence is 15 residues long. Germline assignment: CDR1 MNHEY and CDR2 SVGAGI. The CDR3 loop is CASSNWGGLHDEQYF. The CDR3 region has the DNA TGTGCCAGCAGCAATTGGGGGGGGCTCCACGACGAGCAGTACTTC.

V gene TRBV5-4 combines with J gene TRBJ2-3; D may be TRBD1 (5 bases). The V gene lost 4 bases and the J gene lost 0 bases, with 12 bases spanning the gap. Germline V gives CDR1 SGHNT, CDR2 YYREEE (reference sequence). CDR3 size: 15 residues. This CDR3 reads CASSRITGSTDTQYF. DNA of the CDR3: TGTGCCAGCAGCCGAATCACAGGAAGCACAGATACGCAGTATTTT.

This clonotype was detected ten times or more. This chain links TRBV13 with TRBJ2-1, with no clear D. Between the trimmed V and J ends, which lost 4 bases and 4 bases, there was a span of 5 bases. CDR1 is PRHDT, CDR2 FYEKMQ, per germline (reference sequence). The CDR3 loop spans 12 amino acids. In DNA, the CDR3 is TGTGCCAGCAGCTCCGATTACAATGAGCAGTTCTTC. It specifies CASSSDYNEQFF.

This clonotype was detected many times. The chain couples TRBV9 to TRBJ2-1; D unresolved. Germline values: CDR1 SGDLS, CDR2 YYNGEE. This CDR3 is built from 15 residues. With 2 bases removed from V and 1 base from J, the gap between germline ends came to 10 bases. CDR3 in amino acids: CASSVYSMSYNEQFF. The CDR3 DNA sequence: TGTGCCAGCAGCGTCTATAGCATGTCCTACAATGAGCAGTTCTTC.

This clonotype was counted a single time. Possible read error: a much larger clone is one base away. This chain uses TRBV27 with TRBJ2-7, with D tentatively TRBD1 or TRBD2 (6 bases each). The ends were cut back, 6 bases at V and 11 bases at J, with 26 bases in the middle. The CDR3 covers 15 residues. Per germline, CDR1 MNHEY and CDR2 SMNVEV (reference sequence). CDR3 DNA sequence: TGTGCCAGCAGCCCTTGGGGGGCTGACTCGCCTACGAAGTACTTC. Translated, it gives CASSPWGADSPTKYF.

This clonotype came up many times. The rearrangement joins TRBV7-9 to TRBJ2-3; D unresolved. V lost 3 bases to trimming and J lost 4 bases, with 14 bases between them. The CDR3 extends over 15 amino acids. Germline lookup yields CDR1 SEHNR and CDR2 FQNEAQ (reference sequence). CDR3 residues: CASSLTDQSSDTQYF. CDR3 sequence (DNA): TGTGCCAGCAGCTTGACGGACCAGTCGTCAGATACGCAGTATTTT.

This clonotype has at least ten counts. V usage is TRBV7-9 and J usage is TRBJ2-7; D is possibly TRBD2 (5 bases). This CDR3 spans 15 amino acids. Per the germline V gene, CDR1 is SEHNR and CDR2 is FQNEAQ (reference sequence). Trimming took off 3 bases at V and 0 bases at J, with 12 bases between the two ends. In DNA, the CDR3 is TGTGCCAGCAGCTTCGGACTCCCCAGCTCCTACGAGCAGTACTTC. This gives the protein CASSFGLPSSYEQYF.

This clonotype was found many times. This chain connects TRBV28 to TRBJ1-4; no reliable D call. The CDR3 length is 15 residues. Trimming took 3 bases from V and 8 from J, leaving 16 bases between them. CDR1 MDHEN and CDR2 SYDVKM come from the germline V gene. CDR3 loop: CASSFREDILEKLFF. CDR3 DNA: TGTGCCAGCAGTTTTCGTGAAGACATTTTAGAAAAACTGTTTTTT.

This clonotype has a count of ten or more. CDR3: CSASSSTSTDTQYF. CDR3 DNA sequence: TGCAGTGCTAGCTCGTCGACTAGCACAGATACGCAGTATTTT. The gene calls are TRBV20-1 and TRBJ2-3, with D unresolved. In germline, CDR1 is DFQATT, CDR2 SNEGSKA (reference sequence). The CDR3 runs to 14 residues. V lost 3 bases and J 0 bases, leaving 10 bases between the germline ends.

This clonotype came up many times. The DNA for the CDR3 is TGTGCCAGCAGCAAGCCCCGGGACAGGGGGCCGAACGGGGAGCTGTTTTTT. Translated, it gives CASSKPRDRGPNGELFF. This chain connects TRBV21-1 to TRBJ2-2; TRBD1 was called by the table and not checked on the DNA. TRBV21-1 is given as a pseudogene. CDR3 length equals 17 residues.

For this clonotype: A much larger clone lies a single base off, so this may be a read error. The rearrangement links TRBV7-8 to TRBJ2-3, with 11 bases matching TRBD1. This CDR3 is built from 16 residues. Germline CDR1 SGHVS, CDR2 FQNEAQ. The CDR3 DNA reads as TGTGCCAGCAGCTTAGAGGGGACAGGGGGGGTAAATACGCTGTATTTT. Its translation: CASSLEGTGGVNTLYF.